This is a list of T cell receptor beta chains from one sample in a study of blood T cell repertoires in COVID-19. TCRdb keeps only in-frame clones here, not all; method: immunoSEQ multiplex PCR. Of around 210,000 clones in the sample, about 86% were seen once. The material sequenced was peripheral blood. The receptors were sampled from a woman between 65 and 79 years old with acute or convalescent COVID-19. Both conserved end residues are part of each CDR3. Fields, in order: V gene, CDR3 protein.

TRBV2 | CASSERAAGGGSPLHF
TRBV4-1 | CASSQAGTRSPYNEQFF
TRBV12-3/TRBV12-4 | CATRQGNTEAFF
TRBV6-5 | CASSFQAGHTEAFF
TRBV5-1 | CASSWGDRKNEKLFF
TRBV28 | CASRVTGWLNSNQPQHF
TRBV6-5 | CASSLGTGMNQPQHF
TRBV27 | CASSYSRRSGGRTDTQYF
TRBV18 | CASSPPGRGYNEQFF
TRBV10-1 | CASSATGRGEAFF
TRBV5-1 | CASSLGGGGADTQYF
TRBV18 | CASSEAARTGELFF
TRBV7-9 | CASSFGDSRQETQYF
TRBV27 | CASSLWSGNTEAFF
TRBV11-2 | CASSPGQGSTDTQYF
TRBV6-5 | CASRRQGGNQPQHF
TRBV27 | CASSRISAGHNEKLFF
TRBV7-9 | CASSPRWQGYTEAFF
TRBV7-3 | CASSSTRSSYNEQFF
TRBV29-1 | CISQGANYGYTF
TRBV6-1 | CASSEADRRNEQFF
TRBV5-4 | CASSLTTSGGLETQYF
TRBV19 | CASSIFRGGNGNQPQHF
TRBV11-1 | CASGGASGAEETQYF
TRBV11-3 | CASSTRAGGPHTDTQYF
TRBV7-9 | CASSNTGVSSYNEQFF
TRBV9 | CASSVGEVPQQFF
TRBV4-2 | CASSQANTEAFF
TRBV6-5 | CASRSLGGSYNEQFF
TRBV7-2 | CASSSRAGQAGDYGYTF
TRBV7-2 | CASSLSGGRTYNEQFF
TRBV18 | CASSPPSGQGAYEQYF
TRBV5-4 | CASSLDSYGYTF
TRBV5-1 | CASSLEGGTSYGYTF
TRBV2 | CASSEVRKLFF
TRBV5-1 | CASSPNQGNEQFF
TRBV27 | CASRNTGDGELFF
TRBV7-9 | CASSPSTGTGVGYTF
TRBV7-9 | CASGRGGGEKLFF
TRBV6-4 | CASMDGTGVKNIQYF
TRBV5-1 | CASSLRGRQETQYF
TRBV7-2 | CASSFLGAYEQYF
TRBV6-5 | CASSYSRDSPLHF
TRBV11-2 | CASSPGLAGVYNEQFF
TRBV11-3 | CASEAAGWGVNGTGELFF
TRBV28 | CASSFAFTGQFNSPLHF
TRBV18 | CASSPPARTALYGTEAFF
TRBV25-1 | CASSNPGQGNTEAFF
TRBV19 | CASSIGRGGQPQHF
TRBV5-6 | CASSWGQSASEAFF
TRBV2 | CANGQGMNTEAFF
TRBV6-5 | CASSLDGGRNTEAFF
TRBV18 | CASSDRGESEGNYGYTF
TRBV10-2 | CASPRTGGAQPQHF
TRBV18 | CASSLDAGGEQFF
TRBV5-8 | CASSWGSPLHF
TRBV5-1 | CASSLRVGGGTYEQYF
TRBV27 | CASSSTGQYGYTF
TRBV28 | CASSSGNSPLHF
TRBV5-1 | CASSQGPGELFF